This T cell receptor beta chain was captured by sequencing in a study of blood T cell repertoires in COVID-19. At the level of the study: Sites in the United States, Italy and Spain provided acute and convalescent COVID-19 samples. From T cells, B-cell-depleted T cells, or PBMCs came the material, which was cDNA or gDNA.

Sequencing was performed with immunoSEQ multiplex PCR; in TCRdb, only in-frame clones are kept and a portion is missing. The sample lists more than 25,000 clones, 81% occurring once. Germline values: CDR1 SEHNR, CDR2 FQNEAQ (reference sequence). CDR3 size: 15 residues. Trimming left V 2 bases short and J 2 bases short, with 11 bases between. The chain carries TRBV7-9 and TRBJ2-3; maybe TRBD2 (6 bases). The sequence was obtained from a man aged 50 to 59 with active or convalescent COVID-19. Sequenced sample: peripheral blood. DNA of the CDR3: TGTGCCAGCAGCTTACCTGGGACTGACACAGATACGCAGTATTTT. Translated: CASSLPGTDTDTQYF.